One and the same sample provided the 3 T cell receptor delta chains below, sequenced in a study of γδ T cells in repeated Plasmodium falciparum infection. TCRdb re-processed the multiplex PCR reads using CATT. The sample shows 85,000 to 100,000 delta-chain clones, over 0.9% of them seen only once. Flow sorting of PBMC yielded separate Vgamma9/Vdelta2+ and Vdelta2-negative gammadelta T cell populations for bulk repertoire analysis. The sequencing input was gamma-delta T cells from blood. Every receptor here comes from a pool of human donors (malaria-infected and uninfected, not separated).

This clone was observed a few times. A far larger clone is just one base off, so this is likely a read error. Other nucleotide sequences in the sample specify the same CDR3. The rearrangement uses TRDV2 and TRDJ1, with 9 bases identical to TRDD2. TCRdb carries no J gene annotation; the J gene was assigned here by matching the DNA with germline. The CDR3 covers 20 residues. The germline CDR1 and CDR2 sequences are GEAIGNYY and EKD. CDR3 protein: CACDAPKAFLRKRYTDKLIF. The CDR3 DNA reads TGTGCCTGTGACGCGCCTAAGGCCTTCCTACGTAAGAGGTACACTGATAAACTCATCTTT.

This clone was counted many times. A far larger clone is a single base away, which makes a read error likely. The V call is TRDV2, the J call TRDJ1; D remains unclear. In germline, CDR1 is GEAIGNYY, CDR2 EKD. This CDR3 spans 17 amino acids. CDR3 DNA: TGTGCCTGTGACACCGTGGGACAGCCAGACCACACCGATAAACCCATCTTT. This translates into CACDTVGQPDHTDKPIF.

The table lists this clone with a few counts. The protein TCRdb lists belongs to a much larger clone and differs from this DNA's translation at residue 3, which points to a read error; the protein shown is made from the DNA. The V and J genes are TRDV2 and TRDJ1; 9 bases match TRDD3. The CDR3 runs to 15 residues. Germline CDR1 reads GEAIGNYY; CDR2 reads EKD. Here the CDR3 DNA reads TGTGCCCGTGACGACCTGGTGGGGGATAACGATAAACTCATCTTT. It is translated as CARDDLVGDNDKLIF.